A single sample gave rise to the 15 T cell receptor beta chains below, sequenced in a study of beta chain features in type 1 diabetes (dated by TCRdb to 2016 to 2018). These TCRs are of unknown antigen specificity. The protocol used for the library was the immunoSEQ multiplex PCR assay. The High Capacity cDNA Reverse Transcription Kit was used to reverse transcribe all of the isolated RNA, meaning that expressed TCRB transcripts were what got sequenced. The source is immuneACCESS, and TCRdb retained only in-frame sequences with V and J called. Part of the clones is not carried over; for the studies checked, unresolved V genes explain less than half of this, and the remainder is unexplained. In this sample the table shows hundreds of thousands of clones, roughly 13% of which occur a single time. The leading ten clones occupy approximately 0.021% of the sample. Study-wide findings and limitations: Type 1 diabetes patients showed a moderate but significant shortening of TCRB CDR3 length in all four CD4+ subsets.

Input material: naive CD4+ T cells from blood. Sample cell subset or site, as interpreted from the label and publication: true naive CD4+ T cells. Receptors were obtained from a man aged 18 to 30 with type 1 diabetes.

The chain uses TRBV18 and TRBJ2-7, with TRBD1 matching 8 bases. Germline values: CDR1 KGHSH, CDR2 LQKENI. The V and J ends lost 3 bases and 3 bases, in that order; junction bases with no gene match: 4. The CDR3 is 14 amino acids. CDR3 in amino acids: CASSPTQGDYEQYF. The CDR3 DNA reads TGTGCCAGCTCACCCACACAGGGGGACTACGAGCAGTACTTC.

This clone was seen a handful of times. The chain recombines TRBV9 with TRBJ1-3; a weak D match, TRBD1 (5 bases). This CDR3 spans 15 amino acids. Trimming took off 0 bases at V and 8 bases at J, with 15 bases between the two ends. Germline lookup yields CDR1 SGDLS and CDR2 YYNGEE. The CDR3 loop is CASSVGVQGADTIYF. In DNA form, the CDR3 reads TGTGCCAGCAGCGTAGGAGTCCAGGGCGCGGACACCATATATTTT.

This chain joins TRBV6-5 and TRBJ1-6; D remains ambiguous. CDR1 and CDR2 (germline): MNHEY, SVGAGI. V dropped 5 bases and J dropped 9 bases, with 5 bases sitting between them. There are 11 residues in the CDR3. CDR3 sequence (DNA): TGTGCCAGCAGTATGGGTTCACCCCTCCACTTT. Protein: CASSMGSPLHF.

This clone has a handful of counts. V gene TRBV4-1 combines with J gene TRBJ2-7; possibly TRBD1 for D (5 bases). The germline V and J ends were trimmed by 3 bases and 1 base, with 13 bases remaining between them. The germline V gene has CDR1 MGHRA and CDR2 YSYEKL. The CDR3 consists of 15 residues. The CDR3 nucleotides are TGCGCCAGCAGCCATGGGCAGGGCCCTTCCTACGAGCAGTACTTC. Its protein product is CASSHGQGPSYEQYF.

This clone was recorded a few times. The chain combines TRBV6-6 with TRBJ2-7; TRBD1 is a possible D gene (6 bases). The germline V gene encodes CDR1 MNHNY and CDR2 SVGAGI (reference sequence). The CDR3 consists of 13 residues. V was trimmed by 8 bases and J by 5 bases, leaving 16 bases between them. The CDR3 DNA reads as TGTGCCAGCGCGAGCAGGGGCCTGGACGAGCAGTACTTC. Translated, it gives CASASRGLDEQYF.

In its sample, this clone was seen a few times. Other DNA sequences within the sample encode an identical CDR3. The V and J genes are TRBV6-1 and TRBJ2-7; tentative D call: TRBD1 (5 bases). This CDR3 has 14 amino acids. The V and J ends lost 4 bases and 0 bases respectively, with 10 bases between them. Germline assignment: CDR1 MNHNS and CDR2 SASEGT. The CDR3 protein is CASSVGQGSYEQYF. In DNA form, the CDR3 reads TGTGCCAGCAGTGTAGGGCAGGGCTCCTACGAGCAGTACTTC.

In this sample, this clone turned up a few times. This rearrangement joins TRBV6-6 to TRBJ2-3, with 7 nucleotides matching TRBD1. V dropped 5 bases and J dropped 0; count of bases not matched to a gene: 8. The CDR3 totals 16 residues. Germline assignment: CDR1 MNHNY and CDR2 SVGAGI (reference sequence). CDR3 sequence: CASSHWTGSSTDTQYF. Here the CDR3 DNA reads TGTGCCAGCAGTCACTGGACAGGTTCTAGCACAGATACGCAGTATTTT.

This clone has a handful of counts. The V and J genes are TRBV7-9 and TRBJ1-2; 11 positions match TRBD1. J lost 7 bases, V lost 4 bases, and 8 bases had no gene match. CDR3 length: 15 residues. The germline gives CDR1 SEHNR, CDR2 FQNEAQ (reference sequence). For the CDR3, the DNA is TGTGCCAGCAGCTCCGGGACAGGGGGGACCTCTGGCTACACCTTC. Its protein product is CASSSGTGGTSGYTF. The complete variable domain, with remaining parts taken from reference TRBV7-9 and TRBJ1-2, reads DTGVSQNPRHKITKRGQNVTFRCDPISEHNRLYWYRQTLGQGPEFLTYFQNEAQLEKSRLLSDRFSAERPKGSFSTLEIQRTEQGDSAMYLCASSSGTGGTSGYTFGSGTRLTVV.

V is TRBV10-3 and J is TRBJ2-3, with no clear D. The CDR3 contains 12 residues. The ends were cut back, 2 bases at V and 2 bases at J, with 2 bases in the middle. Germline CDR1 and CDR2: ENHRY and SYGVKD. DNA of the CDR3: TGTGCCATCAGTGAGGTCACAGATACGCAGTATTTT. Translated: CAISEVTDTQYF.

This clone was observed a handful of times. V gene TRBV6-5 combines with J gene TRBJ2-3, with no clear D. V was clipped by 6 bases and J by 2 bases, with 6 bases between them. Germline CDR1 reads MNHEY; CDR2 reads SVGAGI. The CDR3 extends over 12 amino acids. The CDR3 DNA sequence: TGTGCCAGCAGCCGCCCCACAGATACGCAGTATTTT. Protein sequence: CASSRPTDTQYF.

The V and J genes are TRBV30 and TRBJ1-3; D unresolved. The CDR3 runs 13 residues. V dropped 2 bases and J dropped 0 bases, with 5 bases sitting between them. Germline-derived CDR1 and CDR2 are GTSNPN and SVGIG (reference sequence). This CDR3 reads CAWSSYSGNTIYF. CDR3 sequence (DNA): TGTGCCTGGAGTTCTTACTCTGGAAACACCATATATTTT.

In this sample, this clone turned up a few times. This rearrangement joins TRBV30 to TRBJ1-2; tentative D call: TRBD1 (6 bases). The CDR3 length is 12 residues. The germline CDR1 and CDR2 sequences are GTSNPN and SVGIG (reference sequence). Trimming left V 4 bases short and J 3 bases short, with 9 bases between. CDR3 DNA: TGTGCCTGGAATTCAGGGGACTATGGCTACACCTTC. It translates to CAWNSGDYGYTF.

This clone occurred a few times. The chain employs TRBV7-2 and TRBJ1-6; weak D call: TRBD1 (5 bases). The germline V gene encodes CDR1 SGHTA and CDR2 FQGNSA. The CDR3 sequence is 14 residues long. V was pared by 1 base and J by 13 bases, with 14 bases between. The CDR3 nucleotides are TGTGCCAGCAGCTTAGGACAGTACGTGTCTCCCCTCCACTTT. This encodes CASSLGQYVSPLHF. Full variable domain (remainder filled in from reference TRBV7-2 and TRBJ1-6): GAGVSQSPSNKVTEKGKDVELRCDPISGHTALYWYRQSLGQGLEFLIYFQGNSAPDKSGLPSDRFSAERTGGSVSTLTIQRTQQEDSAVYLCASSLGQYVSPLHFGNGTRLTVT.

This clone was picked up a small number of times. This chain connects TRBV30 to TRBJ1-5, with TRBD1 identical over 7 bases. With V trimmed by 6 bases and J by 1 base, 6 bases remained unmatched. Germline V gene sequence: CDR1 GTSNPN, CDR2 SVGIG (reference sequence). This CDR3 has 14 amino acids. CDR3 sequence (DNA): TGTGCCTGCCGGGAGACAGGGAGCAATCAGCCCCAGCATTTT. Protein: CACRETGSNQPQHF.

Only a few counts were recorded for this clone. The J gene is TRBJ1-1, the V gene TRBV6-5; D gene unclear. The V end lost 2 bases, the J end lost 11 bases, and 9 bases lay between the germline ends. The CDR3 is 11 amino acids. CDR1 is MNHEY, CDR2 SVGAGI, per germline. The CDR3 nucleotides read TGTGCCAGCAGTTACAGAGAGGAGGCTTTCTTT. This translates into CASSYREEAFF.